These 27 T cell receptor beta chains came from one sample sequenced in a study of blood T cell repertoires in COVID-19. Profiling relied on immunoSEQ multiplex PCR, and the TCRdb table lists in-frame clones only, not all of them. Of about 46,000 clones listed, 75% to 90% are singletons. The sample taken for sequencing was peripheral blood. These receptors originate from a man in his fifties or sixties with active COVID-19.

V gene TRBV19 combines with J gene TRBJ1-2, with 7 bases that match TRBD1. Germline V gene sequence: CDR1 LNHDA, CDR2 SQIVND (reference sequence). The junction had 9 bases not matched to a gene; V was cut back by 4 bases and J by 4 bases. CDR3 length: 15 amino acids. The CDR3 DNA reads TGTGCCAGTAGTAACCAAGGACAGGTCGCCTATGGCTACACCTTC. Protein product: CASSNQGQVAYGYTF.

The chain recombines TRBV19 with TRBJ1-6, with D possibly TRBD1 on 5 matching bases. The ends were cut back, 3 bases at V and 8 bases at J, with 11 bases in the middle. In germline, CDR1 is LNHDA, CDR2 SQIVND (reference sequence). The CDR3 is 14 residues long. The CDR3 is CASSMGQGYSPLHF. In DNA, the CDR3 is TGTGCCAGTAGTATGGGGCAGGGTTATTCACCCCTCCACTTT.

This clone was observed a single time. The chain links TRBV4-2 to TRBJ2-1, with TRBD2 matching over 9 bases. The CDR3 is 16 amino acids. The germline V gene has CDR1 LGHNA and CDR2 YNFKEQ. J gave up 4 bases and V 2 bases, and 6 bases lay outside the gene matches. The CDR3 here is CASSQSATSGYNEQFF. The CDR3 DNA follows: TGTGCCAGCAGCCAATCTGCGACTAGCGGTTACAATGAGCAGTTCTTC.

V is TRBV27 and J is TRBJ1-6, with D perhaps matching TRBD1 (5 bases). V gave up 2 bases and J gave up 9 bases, with 11 bases separating them. The germline CDR1 and CDR2 sequences are MNHEY and SMNVEV (reference sequence). The CDR3 totals 14 residues. CDR3: CASSLIGGSSPLHF. Written as DNA, the CDR3 is TGTGCCAGCAGTTTAATCGGGGGAAGTTCACCCCTCCACTTT.

This chain uses TRBV10-3 with TRBJ2-7, with 9 nucleotides matching TRBD2. V was pared by 0 bases and J by 3 bases, with 6 bases of the junction left unmatched. Germline V CDR1 and CDR2: ENHRY, SYGVKD. This CDR3 is 16 amino acids long. For the CDR3, the DNA is TGTGCCATCAGTGAGTCTGTAGCGGGAGTAAGCTACGAGCAGTACTTC. The encoded protein is CAISESVAGVSYEQYF.

The chain recombines TRBV11-2 with TRBJ1-5, with D possibly TRBD1 on 5 matching bases. Trimming stripped 1 base from V and 0 bases from J, with 16 bases between. This CDR3 contains 18 residues. Looked up from germline, CDR1 is SGHAT and CDR2 is FQNNGV. CDR3 sequence reads: CASSLASDRVHSNQPQHF. The CDR3 DNA follows: TGTGCCAGCAGCTTAGCTTCTGACAGAGTCCATAGCAATCAGCCCCAGCATTTT. The whole variable domain, filled in from reference TRBV11-2 and TRBJ1-5, reads EAGVAQSPRYKIIEKRQSVAFWCNPISGHATLYWYQQILGQGPKLLIQFQNNGVVDDSQLPKDRFSAERLKGVDSTLKIQPAKLEDSAVYLCASSLASDRVHSNQPQHFGDGTRLSIL.

The chain joins TRBV13 to TRBJ2-1; TRBD2 aligns across 15 bases. Germline V CDR1 and CDR2: PRHDT, FYEKMQ (reference sequence). The ends lost 5 bases at V and 7 bases at J; junction bases unmatched: 6. This CDR3 has 16 amino acids. DNA for the CDR3: TGTGCCAGCAGCGCGAGCGGACTAGCGGGAGGGAATGAGCAGTTCTTC. It codes for CASSASGLAGGNEQFF.

This chain links TRBV28 with TRBJ2-1; 9 bases line up with TRBD2. The CDR3 spans 16 residues. Germline assignment: CDR1 MDHEN and CDR2 SYDVKM. Losses at the gene ends were 3 bases for V and 7 bases for J; bases not matched to a gene: 10. The CDR3 loop is CASSFGPAGGGNEQFF. The CDR3 bases are TGTGCCAGCAGTTTCGGTCCAGCGGGGGGAGGTAATGAGCAGTTCTTC.

The chain joins TRBV27 to TRBJ2-1, with D maybe TRBD2 (6 bases). The germline gives CDR1 MNHEY, CDR2 SMNVEV (reference sequence). CDR3 length: 15 residues. Trimming stripped 7 bases from V and 6 bases from J, with 19 bases between. DNA of the CDR3: TGTGCCAGCAACCCCCAAGGGGAGGAGTTCAATGAGCAGTTCTTC. It yields the protein CASNPQGEEFNEQFF.

The chain has TRBV7-9 and TRBJ1-2; D possibly corresponds to TRBD1 (5 bases). The length of the CDR3 is 11 residues. Trimming removed 11 bases at V and 4 bases at J, with 11 bases between. The germline V gene has CDR1 SEHNR and CDR2 FQNEAQ (reference sequence). CDR3 in amino acids: CASGGVYGYTF. The CDR3 DNA is TGTGCCTCTGGGGGGGTCTATGGCTACACCTTC.

This chain joins TRBV4-1 and TRBJ2-7, with D perhaps matching TRBD1 (6 bases). Deletions cut 0 bases from V and 7 bases from J, with 16 bases between. This CDR3 comprises 15 residues. The germline CDR1 and CDR2 sequences are MGHRA and YSYEKL. CDR3 DNA sequence: TGCGCCAGCAGCCAAGATCGGACAGCCCTTACGGAGCAGTACTTC. This codes for CASSQDRTALTEQYF.

This chain uses TRBV3-1 (or the pseudogene TRBV3-2) with TRBJ2-2, with a tentative D call TRBD2 (6 bases). The CDR3 has 16 residues. The V end was cut by 4 bases, the J end by 4 bases, with 16 bases between. The germline CDR1 and CDR2 sequences are LGHDT and YNNKEL (reference sequence). The DNA for the CDR3 is TGTGCCAGCAGCCCAATTTCTAGCGTCCTCACCGGGGAGCTGTTTTTT. This sequence encodes CASSPISSVLTGELFF.

This rearrangement joins TRBV28 to TRBJ2-2, with D perhaps matching TRBD1 (5 bases). CDR3 length: 14 residues. Germline V gene data show CDR1 as MDHEN and CDR2 as SYDVKM. Between the trimmed V and J ends, which lost 7 bases and 7 bases, there was a span of 16 bases. The CDR3: CASKTAGIGGELFF. For the CDR3, the DNA is TGTGCCAGCAAGACAGCCGGTATTGGCGGGGAGCTGTTTTTT.

The sample holds one count of this clone. The CDR3 region is CASSFIGGGNQPQHF. Written as DNA, the CDR3 is TGTGCCAGCAGTTTCATCGGAGGGGGCAATCAGCCCCAGCATTTT. V and J are TRBV28 and TRBJ1-5; the D gene is possibly TRBD1 (5 bases). Germline V CDR1 and CDR2: MDHEN, SYDVKM. Between the trimmed V and J ends, which lost 3 bases and 2 bases, there was a span of 11 bases. The CDR3 length is 15 residues.

The J gene is TRBJ2-7, the V gene TRBV7-9, with 11 bases that match TRBD1. CDR3 length: 16 residues. V dropped 1 base and J dropped 3; count of bases not matched to a gene: 5. Germline values: CDR1 SEHNR, CDR2 FQNEAQ (reference sequence). The CDR3 DNA reads as TGTGCCAGCAGCTTAGGAGGACAGGGGGCCCTCTACGAGCAGTACTTC. This codes for CASSLGGQGALYEQYF.

The chain is built from TRBV30 and TRBJ2-7; no reliable D call. Trimming took 1 base from V and 1 from J, leaving 8 bases between them. This CDR3 has 13 amino acids. Germline CDR1 is GTSNPN and CDR2 is SVGIG (reference sequence). The CDR3 region is CAWSGQVSYEQYF. CDR3 coding DNA: TGTGCCTGGAGTGGGCAGGTTTCCTACGAGCAGTACTTC.

The rearrangement links TRBV2 to TRBJ2-5, with TRBD1 identical over 9 bases. The CDR3 totals 15 residues. Trimming at V came to 1 base and at J to 2 bases, leaving 2 bases not matched to a gene. Looked up from germline, CDR1 is SNHLY and CDR2 is FYNNEI. The CDR3 region has the DNA TGTGCCAGCAGTGAAGGACAGGGGGGGCAAGAGACCCAGTACTTC. Its translation is CASSEGQGGQETQYF.

The V call is TRBV5-4, the J call TRBJ2-5; 10 nucleotides agree with TRBD2. V lost 5 bases to trimming and J lost 7 bases; unmatched junction nucleotides: 5. The CDR3 sequence is 13 residues long. The germline gives CDR1 SGHNT, CDR2 YYREEE (reference sequence). CDR3: CASRSGGAGTQYF. CDR3 bases: TGTGCCAGCAGGAGCGGGGGGGCTGGGACCCAGTACTTC.

This chain connects TRBV6-6 to TRBJ1-4, with 9 bases aligning to TRBD1. Per the germline V gene, CDR1 is MNHNY and CDR2 is SVGAGI (reference sequence). With V trimmed by 0 bases and J by 8 bases, 7 bases remained unmatched. The CDR3 runs 16 residues. The CDR3, as DNA: TGTGCCAGCAGTTACTCCGCCGGGACAGGGTCCGAAAAACTGTTTTTT. Translation gives CASSYSAGTGSEKLFF.

The J gene is TRBJ1-1, the V gene TRBV6-5; TRBD1 might be the D (6 bases). The CDR3 extends over 13 amino acids. The germline CDR1 and CDR2 sequences are MNHEY and SVGAGI. V was clipped by 2 bases and J by 8 bases, with 12 bases between them. CDR3 DNA: TGTGCCAGCAGTTACCAGTCCGGGACAGAAGCTTTCTTT. Translation gives CASSYQSGTEAFF.

The V and J genes are TRBV19 and TRBJ1-1; 7 bases match TRBD1. The junction had 7 bases not matched to a gene; V was cut back by 8 bases and J by 1 base. CDR3 length: 14 amino acids. CDR1 LNHDA and CDR2 SQIVND come from the germline V gene (reference sequence). CDR3 DNA: TGTGCCAGTCAAGTAGGGGGCGGGAACACTGAAGCTTTCTTT. It translates to CASQVGGGNTEAFF.

The V call is TRBV2, the J call TRBJ1-5; the D is unclear. The germline CDR1 and CDR2 sequences are SNHLY and FYNNEI. The CDR3 has 15 amino acids. Trimming stripped 4 bases from V and 1 base from J, with 11 bases between. The CDR3 DNA is TGTGCCAGCAGTGGAGAGACCAGGAGCAATCAGCCCCAGCATTTT. Its translation: CASSGETRSNQPQHF.

The V gene is TRBV15, the J gene TRBJ1-5, with D tentatively TRBD1 (5 bases). Germline V gene data show CDR1 as LNHNV and CDR2 as YYDKDF (reference sequence). The V end lost 1 base, the J end lost 2 bases, and 6 bases lay between the germline ends. The CDR3 runs 14 residues. CDR3 sequence (DNA): TGTGCCACCAGCAGAGGGGGGGGCAATCAGCCCCAGCATTTT. Residues: CATSRGGGNQPQHF. The entire variable domain, with the rest obtained from reference TRBV15 and TRBJ1-5, is as follows: DAMVIQNPRYQVTQFGKPVTLSCSQTLNHNVMYWYQQKSSQAPKLLFHYYDKDFNNEADTPDNFQSRRPNTSFCFLDIRSPGLGDTAMYLCATSRGGGNQPQHFGDGTRLSIL.

This chain joins TRBV3-1 (or the pseudogene TRBV3-2) and TRBJ2-1; 8 bases fit TRBD1. CDR1 is LGHDT and CDR2 is YNNKEL in the germline V gene (reference sequence). V lost 4 bases to trimming and J lost 7 bases; unmatched junction nucleotides: 9. The CDR3 sequence is 15 residues long. The CDR3 DNA sequence: TGTGCCAGCAGCCCTCAGGGGGCTTTAGGGAATGAGCAGTTCTTC. Protein product: CASSPQGALGNEQFF.

This clone occurred a few times. The chain employs TRBV6-4 and TRBJ2-1; 7 nucleotides align to TRBD2. The V segment lost 4 bases and the J segment 5 bases; nucleotides outside the gene matches: 8. The CDR3 consists of 15 residues. CDR1 and CDR2 (germline): MRHNA, SNTAGT. This CDR3 is CASSVEAGAHNEQFF. The CDR3 DNA is TGTGCCAGCAGTGTGGAGGCGGGAGCTCACAATGAGCAGTTCTTC.

The chain joins TRBV5-1 to TRBJ2-3; 7 bases are shared with TRBD2. The CDR3 sequence is 16 residues long. V trimming: 4 bases; J trimming: 1 base; junction bases outside the gene matches: 9. Germline V lookup: CDR1 SGHRS, CDR2 YFSETQ. The CDR3 here is CASSVGRLARTDTQYF. CDR3 nucleotide sequence: TGCGCCAGCAGCGTCGGCCGACTAGCACGCACAGATACGCAGTATTTT.

The chain uses TRBV7-2 and TRBJ2-1, with TRBD1 as a possible D gene (6 bases). Germline CDR1 is SGHTA and CDR2 is FQGNSA. V lost 2 bases, J lost 10 bases, and 12 bases lay in between. The CDR3 has 13 residues. The DNA for the CDR3 is TGTGCCAGCAGCTTATATGGGGGCAGGGAGCAGTTCTTC. It encodes CASSLYGGREQFF. The complete variable domain, with remaining parts taken from reference TRBV7-2 and TRBJ2-1, reads GAGVSQSPSNKVTEKGKDVELRCDPISGHTALYWYRQSLGQGLEFLIYFQGNSAPDKSGLPSDRFSAERTGGSVSTLTIQRTQQEDSAVYLCASSLYGGREQFFGPGTRLTVL.